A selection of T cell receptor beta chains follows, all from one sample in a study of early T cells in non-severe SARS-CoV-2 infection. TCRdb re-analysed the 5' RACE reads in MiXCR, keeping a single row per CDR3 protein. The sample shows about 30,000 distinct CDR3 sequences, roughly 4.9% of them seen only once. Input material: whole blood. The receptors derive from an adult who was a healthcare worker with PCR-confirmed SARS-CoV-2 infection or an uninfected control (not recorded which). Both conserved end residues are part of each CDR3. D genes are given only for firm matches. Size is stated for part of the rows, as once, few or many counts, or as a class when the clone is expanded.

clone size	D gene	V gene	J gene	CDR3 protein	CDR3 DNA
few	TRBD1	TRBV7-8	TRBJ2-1	CASSQQGSTYNEQFF	TGTGCCAGCAGCCAACAGGGGAGCACCTACAATGAGCAGTTCTTC
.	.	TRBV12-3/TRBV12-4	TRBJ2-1	CASSFQQTTGRNEQFF	TGTGCCAGCAGTTTTCAGCAGACCACTGGTAGGAATGAGCAGTTCTTC
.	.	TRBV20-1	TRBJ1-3	CSARDHSISGNTIYF	TGCAGTGCTAGAGATCACTCAATCTCTGGAAACACCATATATTTT
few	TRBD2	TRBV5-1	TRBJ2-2	CASSLNVAGGNTGELFF	TGCGCCAGCAGCTTGAACGTAGCGGGAGGCAACACCGGGGAGCTGTTTTTT
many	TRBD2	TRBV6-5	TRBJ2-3	CASKAGGLADTQYF	TGTGCCAGCAAGGCGGGAGGGCTCGCAGATACGCAGTATTTT
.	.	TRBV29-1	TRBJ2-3	CSVWIGVDTQYF	TGCAGCGTCTGGATCGGTGTAGATACGCAGTATTTT
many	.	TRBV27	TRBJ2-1	CASKPGAVLNEQFF	TGTGCCAGCAAGCCGGGAGCGGTTTTGAATGAGCAGTTCTTC
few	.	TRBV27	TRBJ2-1	CASSLYPAKQSYNEQFF	TGTGCCAGCAGTTTATATCCAGCGAAACAATCCTACAATGAGCAGTTCTTC
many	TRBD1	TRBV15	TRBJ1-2	CATSERRQGYGYTF	TGTGCCACCAGCGAGCGACGACAGGGCTATGGCTACACCTTC
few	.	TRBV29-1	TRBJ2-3	CSVEVSDTQYF	TGCAGCGTTGAAGTGTCAGATACGCAGTATTTT
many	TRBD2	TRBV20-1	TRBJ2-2	CSARDLAGATGELFF	TGCAGTGCTAGAGATCTCGCGGGAGCGACCGGGGAGCTGTTTTTT
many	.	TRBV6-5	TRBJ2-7	CASISPTGTYEQYF	TGTGCCAGCATATCCCCGACAGGTACCTACGAGCAGTACTTC
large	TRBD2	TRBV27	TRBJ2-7	CASKAGDRYEQYF	TGTGCCAGCAAGGCGGGAGATCGGTACGAGCAGTACTTC
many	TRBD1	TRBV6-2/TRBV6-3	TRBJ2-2	CASSDRETGELFF	TGTGCCAGCAGCGACAGGGAGACCGGGGAGCTGTTTTTT
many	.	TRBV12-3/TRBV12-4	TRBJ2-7	CASSLGRGGGRYEQYF	TGTGCCAGCAGTTTAGGACGTGGGGGGGGCAGGTACGAGCAGTACTTC
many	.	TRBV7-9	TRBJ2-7	CASSPRYEQYF	TGTGCCAGCAGCCCCAGATACGAGCAGTACTTC
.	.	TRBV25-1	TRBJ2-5	CASSEYRGAGSDETQYF	TGTGCCAGCAGTGAATATCGTGGGGCGGGGAGTGACGAGACCCAGTACTTC
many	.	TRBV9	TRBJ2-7	CASSVGQGSGYEQYF	TGTGCCAGCAGCGTAGGTCAGGGGTCGGGGTACGAGCAGTACTTC
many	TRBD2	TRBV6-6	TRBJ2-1	CASSTLASGDNEQFF	TGTGCCAGCAGTACACTAGCGAGCGGCGACAATGAGCAGTTCTTC
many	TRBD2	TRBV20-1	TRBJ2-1	CSAHLLGAGVSNEQFF	TGCAGTGCTCACTTACTTGGGGCGGGAGTTTCCAATGAGCAGTTCTTC
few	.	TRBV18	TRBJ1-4	CASSRGAARVREKLFF	TGTGCCAGCTCACGGGGCGCGGCCAGGGTGAGAGAAAAACTGTTTTTT
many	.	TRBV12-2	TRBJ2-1	CASRLDRPSIFYNEQFF	TGTGCAAGTCGCTTAGATCGACCGTCGATATTCTACAATGAGCAGTTCTTC
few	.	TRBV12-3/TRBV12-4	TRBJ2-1	CASSLGSGYNEQFF	TGTGCCAGCAGTTTAGGTAGCGGCTACAATGAGCAGTTCTTC
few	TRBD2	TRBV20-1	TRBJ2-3	CSATRTTSGSPF	TGCAGTGCTACCCGAACGACTAGCGGGAGCCCCTTT
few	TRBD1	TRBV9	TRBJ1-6	CASSVISGGESPLHF	TGTGCCAGCAGCGTAATCTCAGGGGGCGAATCACCCCTCCACTTT
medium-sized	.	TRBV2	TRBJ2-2	CASSVVGELFF	TGTGCCAGCAGTGTGGTCGGGGAGCTGTTTTTT
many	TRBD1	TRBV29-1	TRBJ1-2	CSLRTGTDYGYTF	TGCAGCTTACGGACAGGAACCGACTATGGCTACACCTTC
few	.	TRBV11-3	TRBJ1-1	CASSLNRYTEAFF	TGTGCCAGCAGCTTAAATCGGTACACTGAAGCTTTCTTT
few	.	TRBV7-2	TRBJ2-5	CASSLGAVGRETQYF	TGTGCCAGCAGCTTAGGAGCCGTGGGGCGCGAGACCCAGTACTTC
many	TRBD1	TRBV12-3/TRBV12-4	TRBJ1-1	CASTENRGPTEAFF	TGTGCCAGCACCGAAAACAGGGGTCCCACTGAAGCTTTCTTT
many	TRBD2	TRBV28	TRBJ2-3	CASRLAGVGSSTDTQYF	TGTGCCAGCCGACTAGCGGGAGTGGGAAGTAGCACAGATACGCAGTATTTT
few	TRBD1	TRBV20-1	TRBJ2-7	CSARDMETGYNEQYF	TGCAGTGCTAGAGATATGGAGACAGGGTACAACGAGCAGTACTTC
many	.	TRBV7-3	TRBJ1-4	CASRYTGQQTNEKLFF	TGTGCCAGCAGGTATACCGGGCAGCAAACTAATGAAAAACTGTTTTTT
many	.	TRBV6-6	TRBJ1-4	CASSREGGANEKLFF	TGTGCCAGCAGTCGGGAGGGAGGGGCTAATGAAAAACTGTTTTTT
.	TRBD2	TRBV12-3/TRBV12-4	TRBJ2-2	CASSLAGGYTGELFF	TGTGCCAGCAGCCTAGCGGGAGGATACACCGGGGAGCTGTTTTTT